This T cell receptor (beta chain) was found in a study of cytomegalovirus exposure and HLA in healthy donors. For the study at large: An early data release held tens of millions of unique TCRs from HLA-typed donors.

Broader study findings: Analysis performed later showed TCR beta chains linked to HLA being more clonally expanded than equally common others. Segments of the TCR beta V type were, in most cases, productive about 87% or about 30% of the time in an earlier analysis. Donor immune exposure was known only as CMV serostatus.

With respect to this clone: Its antigen is unidentified.

PCR involved 60 Vbeta and 13 Jbeta primers. Data came from immunoSEQ multiplex PCR; TCRdb stores just in-frame clones and leaves some out. Here the sample spans fewer than 130,000 clones, 79% being singletons. The CDR3 sequence is 20 residues long. The sample consisted of PBMCs. The source is a man aged 30 to 39 in good health and CMV-seropositive. The chain employs TRBV21-1 and TRBJ1-6; TRBD1 was called by the table and not checked on the DNA. TRBV21-1 is labeled a pseudogene. CDR3 nucleotide sequence: TGTGCCAGCAGGAAAAAACGACTCCGCAAAAGGGGTGTTTATAATTCACCCCTCCACTTT. Translation gives CASRKKRLRKRGVYNSPLHF.